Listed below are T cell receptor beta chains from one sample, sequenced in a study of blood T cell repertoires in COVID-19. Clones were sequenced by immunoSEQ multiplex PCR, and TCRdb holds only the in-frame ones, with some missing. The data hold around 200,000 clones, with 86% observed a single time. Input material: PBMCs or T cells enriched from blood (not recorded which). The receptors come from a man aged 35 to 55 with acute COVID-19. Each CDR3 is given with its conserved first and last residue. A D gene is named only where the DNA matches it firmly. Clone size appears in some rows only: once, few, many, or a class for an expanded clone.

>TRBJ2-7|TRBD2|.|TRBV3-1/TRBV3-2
CASSQSGRAFSEQYF
TGTGCCAGCAGCCAAAGCGGGAGGGCCTTTTCCGAGCAGTACTTC
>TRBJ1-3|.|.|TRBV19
CATRKGVPGNTIYF
TGTGCCACCCGGAAAGGGGTCCCTGGAAACACCATATATTTT
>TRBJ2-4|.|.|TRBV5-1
CASSLWGDEAKNIQYF
TGCGCCAGCAGCTTATGGGGGGATGAAGCCAAAAACATTCAGTACTTC
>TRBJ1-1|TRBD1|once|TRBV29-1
CSVLTGVNTEAFF
TGCAGCGTGTTGACAGGGGTAAACACTGAGGCTTTCTTT
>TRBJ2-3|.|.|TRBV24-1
CATSEAGLADTQYF
TGTGCCACCAGTGAGGCGGGATTGGCAGATACGCAGTATTTT
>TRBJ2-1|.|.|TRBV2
CASSGRRTSQSYNEQFF
TGTGCCAGCAGTGGACGGCGAACTAGCCAAAGTTACAATGAGCAGTTCTTC
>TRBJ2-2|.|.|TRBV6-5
CASTDRNTGELFF
TGTGCCAGCACCGACAGGAACACCGGGGAGCTGTTTTTT
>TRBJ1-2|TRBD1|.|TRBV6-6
CASSSGTGIGYTF
TGTGCCAGCAGTTCCGGGACAGGGATTGGCTACACCTTC
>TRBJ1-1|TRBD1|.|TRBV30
CAWCFRDRGSTEAFF
TGTGCCTGGTGCTTCCGGGACAGGGGGAGCACTGAAGCTTTCTTT
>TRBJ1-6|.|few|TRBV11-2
CASSLGRGNSPLHF
TGTGCCAGCAGCTTAGGGCGGGGTAACTCACCCCTCCACTTT
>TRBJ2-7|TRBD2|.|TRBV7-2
CASSGGLAGGWHEQYF
TGTGCCAGCAGCGGAGGACTAGCGGGAGGGTGGCACGAGCAGTACTTC
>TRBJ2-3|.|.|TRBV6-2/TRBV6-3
CASSYRESKGGDTQYF
TGTGCCAGCAGTTACCGGGAAAGCAAAGGAGGGGATACGCAGTATTTT
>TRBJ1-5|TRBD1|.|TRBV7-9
CASSSLQGYNQPQHF
TGTGCCAGCAGCTCCTTACAGGGGTACAATCAGCCCCAGCATTTT
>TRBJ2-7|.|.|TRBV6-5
CASSSLGDSPYEQYF
TGTGCCAGCAGTTCATTAGGTGACAGTCCCTACGAGCAGTACTTC
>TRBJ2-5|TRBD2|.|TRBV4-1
CASSFIAGGKETQYF
TGCGCCAGCAGCTTCATAGCGGGAGGAAAGGAGACCCAGTACTTC
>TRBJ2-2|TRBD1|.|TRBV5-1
CASRVTGVNTGELFF
TGCGCCAGCAGGGTTACAGGGGTTAACACCGGGGAGCTGTTTTTT
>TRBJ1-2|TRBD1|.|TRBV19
CASSTGRDSESYGYTF
TGTGCCAGTAGTACTGGCCGGGACAGTGAGTCCTATGGCTACACCTTC
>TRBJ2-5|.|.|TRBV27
CASSPTGITRETQYF
TGTGCCAGCAGTCCGACCGGGATTACTAGGGAGACCCAGTACTTC
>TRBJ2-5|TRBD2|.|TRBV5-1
CASRAGVDETQYF
TGCGCCAGCAGAGCGGGAGTCGATGAGACCCAGTACTTC
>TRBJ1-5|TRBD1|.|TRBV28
CASSLPRQGARVHQPQHF
TGTGCCAGCAGTTTACCGAGACAGGGGGCCCGTGTACATCAGCCCCAGCATTTT
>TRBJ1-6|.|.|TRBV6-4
CASSTYRGSGSPLHF
TGTGCCAGCAGCACCTACCGGGGTAGTGGTTCACCCCTCCACTTT
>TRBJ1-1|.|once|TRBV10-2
CASRQGRTEAFF
TGCGCCAGCAGGCAGGGGCGGACTGAAGCTTTCTTT
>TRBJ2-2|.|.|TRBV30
CAWFHPTVAGELFF
TGTGCCTGGTTCCACCCGACTGTGGCCGGGGAGCTGTTTTTT
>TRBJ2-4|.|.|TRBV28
CASRARGIQYF
TGTGCCAGCAGGGCAAGGGGCATTCAGTACTTC
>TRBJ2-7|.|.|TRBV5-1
CASSSWGQGRYEQYF
TGCGCCAGCAGCTCTTGGGGCCAGGGGCGCTACGAGCAGTACTTC
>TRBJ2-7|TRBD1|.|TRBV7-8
CASRTGTGHFYEQYF
TGTGCCAGCAGGACCGGGACAGGGCACTTCTACGAGCAGTACTTC
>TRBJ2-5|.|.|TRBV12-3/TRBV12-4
CASSLAAQETQYF
TGTGCCAGCAGTTTGGCGGCTCAAGAGACCCAGTACTTC
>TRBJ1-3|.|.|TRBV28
CASSLWSGKNTIYF
TGTGCCAGCAGTTTATGGAGCGGAAAAAACACCATATATTTT
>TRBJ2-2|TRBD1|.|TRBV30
CAWSEIGTGPTGELFF
TGTGCCTGGAGTGAAATCGGGACAGGCCCCACCGGGGAGCTGTTTTTT
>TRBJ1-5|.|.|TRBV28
CASSLSVPNQPQHF
TGTGCCAGCAGTTTATCGGTGCCCAATCAGCCCCAGCATTTT
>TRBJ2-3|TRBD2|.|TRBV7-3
CASSVGGLAGMRDTQYF
TGTGCCAGCAGCGTCGGGGGACTAGCGGGAATGCGGGATACGCAGTATTTT
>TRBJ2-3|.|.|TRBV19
CASSIGYRDTQYF
TGTGCCAGTAGTATAGGTTACAGAGATACGCAGTATTTT
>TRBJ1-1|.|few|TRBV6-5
CASSYGEGNTEAFF
TGTGCCAGCAGTTACGGGGAGGGTAACACTGAAGCTTTCTTT
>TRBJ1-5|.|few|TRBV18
CASSPRSETDNQPQHF
TGTGCCAGCTCACCAAGGAGTGAGACAGATAATCAGCCCCAGCATTTT
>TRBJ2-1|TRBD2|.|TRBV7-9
CASSPSGSSYNEQFF
TGTGCCAGCAGCCCTAGCGGGAGCTCCTACAATGAGCAGTTCTTC
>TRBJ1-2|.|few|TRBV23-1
CASSRTVRGYTF
TGCGCCAGCAGCAGGACAGTTCGAGGCTACACCTTC
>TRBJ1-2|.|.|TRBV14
CASSQDRGFYGYTF
TGTGCCAGCAGCCAAGATAGGGGCTTCTATGGCTACACCTTC
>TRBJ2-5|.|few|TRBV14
CASSQRVRGEETQYF
TGTGCCAGCAGCCAACGTGTCAGGGGAGAAGAGACCCAGTACTTC
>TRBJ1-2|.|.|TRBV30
CAWSFSWAGEGGYTF
TGTGCCTGGAGTTTCTCCTGGGCGGGAGAAGGTGGCTACACCTTC
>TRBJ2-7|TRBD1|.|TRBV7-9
CASSETGTPYEQYF
TGTGCCAGCAGCGAGACAGGGACCCCCTACGAGCAGTACTTC
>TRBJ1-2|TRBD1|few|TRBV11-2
CASSPTGGGIRGYTF
TGTGCCAGCAGTCCTACAGGGGGCGGGATACGAGGCTACACCTTC
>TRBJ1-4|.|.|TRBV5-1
CASSSTRGADEKLFF
TGCGCCAGCAGCTCTACCCGGGGGGCGGACGAAAAACTGTTTTTT
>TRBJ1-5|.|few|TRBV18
CASSPSQLTARNRPQHF
TGTGCCAGCTCACCCTCCCAATTAACCGCGAGGAATAGGCCCCAGCATTTT
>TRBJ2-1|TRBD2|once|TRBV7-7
CASSLASGTSVNEQFF
TGTGCCAGCAGCTTGGCCTCCGGGACTAGCGTCAATGAGCAGTTCTTC
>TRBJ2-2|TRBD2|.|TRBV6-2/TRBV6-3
CASSYSIRASGNTGELFF
TGTGCCAGCAGTTACTCGATCCGGGCTAGCGGGAACACCGGGGAGCTGTTTTTT
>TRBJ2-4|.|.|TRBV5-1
CASSLAQGTKNIQYF
TGCGCCAGCAGCTTGGCCCAGGGAACCAAAAACATTCAGTACTTC
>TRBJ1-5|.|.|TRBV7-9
CASSVVTYRDQPQHF
TGTGCCAGCAGCGTAGTCACCTACAGGGACCAGCCCCAGCATTTT
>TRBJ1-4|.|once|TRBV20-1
CSASGGAGEKLFF
TGCAGTGCTAGTGGCGGGGCTGGTGAAAAACTGTTTTTT
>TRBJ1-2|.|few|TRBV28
CASSFLVGDGYTF
TGTGCCAGCAGTTTTCTAGTAGGGGATGGCTACACCTTC
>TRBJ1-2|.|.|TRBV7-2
CASSSASNEQGLGYTF
TGTGCCAGCAGCTCAGCCTCTAACGAACAGGGCCTTGGCTACACCTTC